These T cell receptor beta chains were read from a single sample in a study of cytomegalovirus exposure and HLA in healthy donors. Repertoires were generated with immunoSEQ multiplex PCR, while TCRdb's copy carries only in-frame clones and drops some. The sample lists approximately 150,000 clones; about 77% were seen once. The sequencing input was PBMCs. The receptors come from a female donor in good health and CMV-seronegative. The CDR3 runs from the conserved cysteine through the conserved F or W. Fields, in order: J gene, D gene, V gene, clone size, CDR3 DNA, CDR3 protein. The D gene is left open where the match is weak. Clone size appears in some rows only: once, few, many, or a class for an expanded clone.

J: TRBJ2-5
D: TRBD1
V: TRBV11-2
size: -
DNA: TGTGCCAGCAGCTTAGAGAGGGGACAGGGTGTGGAGACCCAGTACTTC
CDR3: CASSLERGQGVETQYF

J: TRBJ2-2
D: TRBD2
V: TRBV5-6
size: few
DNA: TGTGCCAGCAGCTTGGTTAGCGGGGGGTACACCGGGGAGCTGTTTTTT
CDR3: CASSLVSGGYTGELFF

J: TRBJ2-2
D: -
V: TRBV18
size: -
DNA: TGTGCCACCCGGAGGGGTGCGAACACCGGGGAGCTGTTTTTT
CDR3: CATRRGANTGELFF

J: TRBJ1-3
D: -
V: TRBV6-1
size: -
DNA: TGTGCCAGCAGTAAGGACAGAGTCAACACCATATATTTT
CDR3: CASSKDRVNTIYF

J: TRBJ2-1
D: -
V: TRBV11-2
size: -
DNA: TGTGCCAGCAGCCTAGATCTCACGGTTTTGGATGAGCAGTTCTTC
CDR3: CASSLDLTVLDEQFF

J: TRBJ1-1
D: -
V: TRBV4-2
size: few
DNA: TGTGCCAGCAGTCTGCCCGGGAGCATGAACACTGAAGCTTTCTTT
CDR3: CASSLPGSMNTEAFF

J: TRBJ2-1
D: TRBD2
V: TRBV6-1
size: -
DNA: TGTGCCAGCAGTTCGACTAGCGGCTCCTACAATGAGCAGTTCTTC
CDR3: CASSSTSGSYNEQFF

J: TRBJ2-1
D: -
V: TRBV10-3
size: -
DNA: TGTGCCATCAAAGAGACCAGCGTCGAGAGGAATGAGCAGTTCTTC
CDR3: CAIKETSVERNEQFF

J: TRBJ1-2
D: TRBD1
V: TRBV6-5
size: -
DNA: TGTGCCAGCAGTTCCGGACAGGGCACCGGTGGCTACACCTTC
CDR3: CASSSGQGTGGYTF

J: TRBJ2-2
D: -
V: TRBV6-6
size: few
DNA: TGTGCCAGCAGAAGGGACTTAGGGGGGGCCGGGGAGCTGTTTTTT
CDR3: CASRRDLGGAGELFF

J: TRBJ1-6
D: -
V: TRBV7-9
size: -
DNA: TGTGCCAGCAGCCAAGGTAGCGAGAATTCACCCCTCCACTTT
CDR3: CASSQGSENSPLHF

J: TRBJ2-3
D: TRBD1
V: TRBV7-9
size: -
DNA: TGTGCCAGCAGCTTGGACAGGGGCCCCACAGATACGCAGTATTTT
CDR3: CASSLDRGPTDTQYF

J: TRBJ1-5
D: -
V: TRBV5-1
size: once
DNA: TGCGCCAGCAGCTTGGTTTCAGGGGACAATCAGCCCCAGCATTTT
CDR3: CASSLVSGDNQPQHF

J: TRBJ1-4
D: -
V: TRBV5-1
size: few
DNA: TGCGCCAGCAGTAAGGGGACTAATGAAAAACTGTTTTTT
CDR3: CASSKGTNEKLFF

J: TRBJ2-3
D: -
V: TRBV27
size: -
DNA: TGTGCCAGCAGTCCTGGGCAAGATACGCAGTATTTT
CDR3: CASSPGQDTQYF

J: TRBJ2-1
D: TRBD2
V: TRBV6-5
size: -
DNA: TGTGCCAGCAAAACTAGCGAAACGTGGGGTGAGCAGTTCTTC
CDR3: CASKTSETWGEQFF

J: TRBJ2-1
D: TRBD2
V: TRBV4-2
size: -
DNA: TGTGCCAGCAGCCAAGCAAGTGGGACTAGCGGGAGCTGGGAGCAGTTCTTC
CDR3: CASSQASGTSGSWEQFF

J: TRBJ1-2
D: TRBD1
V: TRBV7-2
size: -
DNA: TGTGCCAGCAGCTTAGGCCCAGGGGGCGCCGGTGCCTATGGCTACACCTTC
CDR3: CASSLGPGGAGAYGYTF

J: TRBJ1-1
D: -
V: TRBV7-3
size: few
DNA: TGTGCCAGCAGCTTGGACAGTGTGAACACTGAAGCTTTCTTT
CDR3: CASSLDSVNTEAFF

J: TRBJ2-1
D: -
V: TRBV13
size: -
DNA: TGTGCCAGCAGCTTAAAGGGGGTGAACAATGAGCAGTTCTTC
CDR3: CASSLKGVNNEQFF

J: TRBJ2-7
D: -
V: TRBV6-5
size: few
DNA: TGTGCCAGCAGTTACTTGGGAGGCGAGCAGTACTTC
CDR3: CASSYLGGEQYF

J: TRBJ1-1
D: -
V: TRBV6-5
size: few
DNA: TGTGCCAGCAGTTACTCAGCCGGAGTGAACACTGAAGCTTTCTTT
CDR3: CASSYSAGVNTEAFF

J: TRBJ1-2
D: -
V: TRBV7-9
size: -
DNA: TGTGCCAGCAGCCCATGGCCGGGTCCCCCTCATGGCTACACCTTC
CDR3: CASSPWPGPPHGYTF

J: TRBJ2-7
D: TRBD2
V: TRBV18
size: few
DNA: TGTGCCAGCTCACAACTATCGGGGGGAGAGGTAACGAGGTACTTC
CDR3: CASSQLSGGEVTRYF

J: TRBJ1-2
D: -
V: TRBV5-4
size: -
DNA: TGTGCCAGCAGCTTGGACAGTTATGGCTACACCTTC
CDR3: CASSLDSYGYTF

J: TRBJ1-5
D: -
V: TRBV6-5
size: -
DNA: TGTGCCAGCAGTTACGGCAGGGGCGCGAATCAGCCCCAGCATTTT
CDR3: CASSYGRGANQPQHF

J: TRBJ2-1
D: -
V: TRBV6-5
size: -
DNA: TGTGCCACCAACGCTCAGGGTTACAATGAGCAGTTCTTC
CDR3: CATNAQGYNEQFF

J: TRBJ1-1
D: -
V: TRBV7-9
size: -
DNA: TGTGCCAGCAGCTCGCCGAGTCTGAAAAATGAAGCTTTCTTT
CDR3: CASSSPSLKNEAFF

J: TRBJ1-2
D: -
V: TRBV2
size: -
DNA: TGTGCCAGCAGCATCGGGGGGCTCAACTATGGCTACACCTTC
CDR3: CASSIGGLNYGYTF

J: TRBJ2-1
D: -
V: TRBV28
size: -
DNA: TGTGCCAGCAGCGGGAGCTCCTACAATGAGCAGTTCTTC
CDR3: CASSGSSYNEQFF

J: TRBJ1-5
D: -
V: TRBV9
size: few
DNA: TGTGCCAGCAGCGTACACGGGAACGGAAATCAGCCCCAGCATTTT
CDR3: CASSVHGNGNQPQHF

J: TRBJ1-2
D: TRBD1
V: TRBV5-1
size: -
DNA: TGCGCCAGCAGCTTGGGGCCAACAGGGGATGGTGGTGGCTACACCTTC
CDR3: CASSLGPTGDGGGYTF

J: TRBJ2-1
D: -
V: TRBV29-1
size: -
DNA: TGCAGCGGCGACGCTGGCGGGGTTGGCAATGAGCAGTTCTTC
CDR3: CSGDAGGVGNEQFF

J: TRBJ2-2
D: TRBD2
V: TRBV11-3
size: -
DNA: TGTGCCAGCAGGTCTATTAGTCTCTTGGGACTAGCAGAAGCCGGGGAGCTGTTTTTT
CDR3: CASRSISLLGLAEAGELFF

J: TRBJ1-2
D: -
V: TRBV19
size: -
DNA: TGTGCCAGTAGTATGTTCGGGCAGGGTAGTAACTATGGCTACACCTTC
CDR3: CASSMFGQGSNYGYTF

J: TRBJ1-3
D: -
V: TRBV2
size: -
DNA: TGTGCCAGCAGAGAGTCTCCGGGTGGCGGAAACACCATATATTTT
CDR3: CASRESPGGGNTIYF

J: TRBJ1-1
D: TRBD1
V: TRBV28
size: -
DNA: TGTGCCAGCGCTATCCGCGACAGGGCGGCTGAAGCTTTCTTT
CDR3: CASAIRDRAAEAFF

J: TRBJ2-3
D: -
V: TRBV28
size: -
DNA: TGTGCCAGCAGTTTAGCGGCCCACACAGATACGCAGTATTTT
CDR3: CASSLAAHTDTQYF

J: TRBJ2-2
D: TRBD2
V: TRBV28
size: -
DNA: TGTGCCAGCAGTTTATTTACGACTAGCACTGGGGAGCTGTTTTTT
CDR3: CASSLFTTSTGELFF

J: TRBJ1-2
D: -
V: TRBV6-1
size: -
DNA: TGTGCCAGCAGTGGGACAAGTAACTATGGCTACACCTTC
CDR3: CASSGTSNYGYTF

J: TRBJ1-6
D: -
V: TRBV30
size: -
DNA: TGTGCCTGGAAACCGGGCTCCTATAATTCACCCCTCCACTTT
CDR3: CAWKPGSYNSPLHF

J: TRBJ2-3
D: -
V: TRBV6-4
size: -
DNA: TGTGCCAGCAGTGACGGGCCCGGGCCGCGGGGAGAAGATACGCAGTATTTT
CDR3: CASSDGPGPRGEDTQYF

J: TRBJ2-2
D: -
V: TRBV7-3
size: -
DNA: TGTGCCAGCAGCTTAGAAAGTAGCGGGGAGCTGTTTTTT
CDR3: CASSLESSGELFF

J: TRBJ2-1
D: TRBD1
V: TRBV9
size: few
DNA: TGTGCCAGCAGCGTAGAGACAGGGGGGACTCTCTTTGGCAATGAGCAGTTCTTC
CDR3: CASSVETGGTLFGNEQFF

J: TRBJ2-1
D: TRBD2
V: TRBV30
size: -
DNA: TGTGCCTGGAGTGACACTAGCGGAGGGGAGCAGTTCTTC
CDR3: CAWSDTSGGEQFF

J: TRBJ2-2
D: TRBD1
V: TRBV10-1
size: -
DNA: TGCGCCAGCAGGCCCGGGGGACAGGGGACGGGGGAGCTGTTTTTT
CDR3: CASRPGGQGTGELFF

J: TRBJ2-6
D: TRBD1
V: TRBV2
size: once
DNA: TGTGCCAGCATTCCTGGAGGGGACAGGGTCAATTCTGGGGCCAACGTCCTGACTTTC
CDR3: CASIPGGDRVNSGANVLTF

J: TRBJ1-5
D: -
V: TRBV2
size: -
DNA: TGTGCCAGCAGTCAGGGGATATTTCAGCCCCAGCATTTT
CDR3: CASSQGIFQPQHF

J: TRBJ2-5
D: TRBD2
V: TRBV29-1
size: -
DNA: TGCAGCGTTCGGGAGGTAGAGACCCAGTACTTC
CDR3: CSVREVETQYF

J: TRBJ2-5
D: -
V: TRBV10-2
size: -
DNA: TGCGCCAGCAGCGAGAGGCTAGCGCGGGAGACCCAGTACTTC
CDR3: CASSERLARETQYF